This TCR beta chain stems from a study of long-term antiretroviral therapy in people with HIV. Running of the v3.0 immunoSEQ assay took place at survey level. TCRdb's copy holds only in-frame clones and misses some; the assay was immunoSEQ multiplex PCR. Counted here are about 44,000 clones, more than 90% occurring once; the ten biggest clones make up less than 3%. The V end lost 1 base, the J end lost 9 bases, and 19 bases lay between the germline ends. The germline CDR1 and CDR2 sequences are SGHVS and FQNEAQ. The CDR3 runs to 16 residues. The sequences come from unsorted PBMCs, collected 3.7 years after starting antiretroviral therapy. The V call is TRBV7-8, the J call TRBJ2-1; possibly TRBD1 or TRBD2 for D (5 bases each). The sequence came from a woman aged 45-65 years with HIV. The CDR3 sequence: CASSLVGPGSLGEQFF. The CDR3, as DNA: TGTGCCAGCAGCTTAGTGGGACCGGGCTCCCTAGGTGAGCAGTTCTTC.